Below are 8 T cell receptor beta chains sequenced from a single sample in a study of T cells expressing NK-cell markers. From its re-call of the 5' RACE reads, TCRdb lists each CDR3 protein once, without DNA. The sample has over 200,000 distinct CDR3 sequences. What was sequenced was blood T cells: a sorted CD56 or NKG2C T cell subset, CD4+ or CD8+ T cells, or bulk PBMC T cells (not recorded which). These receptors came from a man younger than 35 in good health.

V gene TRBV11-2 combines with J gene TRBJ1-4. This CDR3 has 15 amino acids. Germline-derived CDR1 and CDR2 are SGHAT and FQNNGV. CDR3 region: CASSEGLATNEKLFF.

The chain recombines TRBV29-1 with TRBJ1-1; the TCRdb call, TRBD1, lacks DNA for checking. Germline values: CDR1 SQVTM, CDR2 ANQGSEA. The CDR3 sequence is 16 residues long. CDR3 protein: CSVAGRGQSINTEAFF.

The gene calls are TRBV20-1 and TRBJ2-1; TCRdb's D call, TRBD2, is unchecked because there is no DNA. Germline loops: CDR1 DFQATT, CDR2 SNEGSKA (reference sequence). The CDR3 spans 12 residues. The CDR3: CSASSSGRALFF.

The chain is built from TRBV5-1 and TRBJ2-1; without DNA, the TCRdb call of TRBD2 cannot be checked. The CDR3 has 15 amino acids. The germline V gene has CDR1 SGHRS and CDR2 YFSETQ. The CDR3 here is CASSLLAGGGNEQFF.

CDR3 region: CASSATKVTGELFF. The V gene is TRBV12-3 or TRBV12-4, the J gene TRBJ2-2. The CDR3 is 14 residues long.

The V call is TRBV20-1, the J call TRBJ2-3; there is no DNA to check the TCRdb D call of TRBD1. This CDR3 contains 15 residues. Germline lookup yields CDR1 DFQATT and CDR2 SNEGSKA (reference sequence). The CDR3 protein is CSATPRRINTDTQYF.

CDR3 residues: CASSSGSGLLFREQFF. The chain links TRBV7-2 to TRBJ2-1; TCRdb designates TRBD2, a call that cannot be tested without DNA. CDR1 is SGHTA and CDR2 is FQGNSA in the germline V gene. This CDR3 is 16 amino acids long. Based on the CDR3 plus reference TRBV7-2 and TRBJ2-1, the full variable domain is GAGVSQSPSNKVTEKGKDVELRCDPISGHTALYWYRQSLGQGLEFLIYFQGNSAPDKSGLPSDRFSAERTGGSVSTLTIQRTQQEDSAVYLCASSSGSGLLFREQFFGPGTRLTVL.

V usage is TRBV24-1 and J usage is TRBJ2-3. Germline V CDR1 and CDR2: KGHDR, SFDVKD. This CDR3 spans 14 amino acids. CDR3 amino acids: CATSDRRSTDTQYF.